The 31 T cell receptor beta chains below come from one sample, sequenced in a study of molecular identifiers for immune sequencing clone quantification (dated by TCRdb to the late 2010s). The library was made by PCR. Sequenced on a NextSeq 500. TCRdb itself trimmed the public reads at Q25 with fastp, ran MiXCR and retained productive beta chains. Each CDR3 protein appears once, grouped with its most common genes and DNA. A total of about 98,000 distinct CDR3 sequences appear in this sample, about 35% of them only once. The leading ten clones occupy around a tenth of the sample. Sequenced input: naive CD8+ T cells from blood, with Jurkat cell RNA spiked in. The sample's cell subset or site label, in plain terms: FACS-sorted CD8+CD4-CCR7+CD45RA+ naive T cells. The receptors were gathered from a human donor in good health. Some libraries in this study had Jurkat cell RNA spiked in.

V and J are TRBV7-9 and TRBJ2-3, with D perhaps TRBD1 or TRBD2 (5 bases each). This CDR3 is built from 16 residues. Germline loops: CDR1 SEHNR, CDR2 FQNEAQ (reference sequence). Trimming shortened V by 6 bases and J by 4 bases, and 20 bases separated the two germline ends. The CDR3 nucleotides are TGTGCCAGCAGTCCTTTTGGGGGAGAGGAAGCAGATACGCAGTATTTT. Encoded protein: CASSPFGGEEADTQYF.

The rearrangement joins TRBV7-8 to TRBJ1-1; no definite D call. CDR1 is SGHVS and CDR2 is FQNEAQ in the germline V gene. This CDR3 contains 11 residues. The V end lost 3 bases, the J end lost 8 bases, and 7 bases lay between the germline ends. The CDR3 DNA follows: TGTGCCAGCAGCTTTTCCGAAGAAGCTTTCTTT. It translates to CASSFSEEAFF.

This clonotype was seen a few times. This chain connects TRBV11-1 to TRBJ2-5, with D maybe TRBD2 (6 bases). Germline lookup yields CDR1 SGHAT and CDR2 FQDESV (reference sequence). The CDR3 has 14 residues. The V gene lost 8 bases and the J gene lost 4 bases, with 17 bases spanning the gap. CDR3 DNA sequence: TGTGCCAGCCTATCCGCGGAGGGAGGAGAGACCCAGTACTTC. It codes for CASLSAEGGETQYF.

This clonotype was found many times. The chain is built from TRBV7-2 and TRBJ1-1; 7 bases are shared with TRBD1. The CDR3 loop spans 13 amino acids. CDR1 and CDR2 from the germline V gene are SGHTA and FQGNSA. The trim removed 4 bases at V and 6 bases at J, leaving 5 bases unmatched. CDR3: CASSSLTGSEAFF. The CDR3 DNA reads TGTGCCAGCAGCTCCCTGACAGGGTCTGAAGCTTTCTTT.

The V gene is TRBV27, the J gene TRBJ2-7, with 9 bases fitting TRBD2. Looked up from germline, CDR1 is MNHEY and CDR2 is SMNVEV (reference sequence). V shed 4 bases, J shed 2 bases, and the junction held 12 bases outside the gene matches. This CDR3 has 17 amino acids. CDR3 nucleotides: TGTGCCAGCAGTTGGGGATTAGCGGGAGTAGGGGCCTACGAGCAGTACTTC. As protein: CASSWGLAGVGAYEQYF.

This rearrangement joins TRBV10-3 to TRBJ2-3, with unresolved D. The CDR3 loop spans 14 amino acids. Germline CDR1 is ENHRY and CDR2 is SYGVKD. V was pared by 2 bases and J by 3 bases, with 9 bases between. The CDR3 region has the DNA TGTGCCATCAGTGAGCCCATGGAAACAGATACGCAGTATTTT. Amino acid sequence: CAISEPMETDTQYF.

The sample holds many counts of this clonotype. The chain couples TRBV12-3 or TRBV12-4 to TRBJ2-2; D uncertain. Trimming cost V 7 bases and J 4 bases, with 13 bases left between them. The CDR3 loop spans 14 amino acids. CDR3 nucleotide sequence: TGTGCCAGCATCCCCCCAAGAGGCACCGGGGAGCTGTTTTTT. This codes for CASIPPRGTGELFF.

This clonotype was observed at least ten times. CDR3 in DNA: TGTGCCAGCAGTTTCCCCTTGACAGGGGTACGGGGTCTACCCCAGCATTTT. This encodes CASSFPLTGVRGLPQHF. The genes are TRBV28 and TRBJ1-5, with 8 bases lining up with TRBD1. The trim removed 3 bases at V and 10 bases at J, leaving 17 bases unmatched. The CDR3 contains 17 residues. The germline CDR1 and CDR2 sequences are MDHEN and SYDVKM.

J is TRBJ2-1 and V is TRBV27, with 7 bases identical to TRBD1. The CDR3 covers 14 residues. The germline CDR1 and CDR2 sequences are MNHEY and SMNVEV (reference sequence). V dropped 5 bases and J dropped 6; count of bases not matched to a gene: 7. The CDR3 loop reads CASSEQGPSNEQFF. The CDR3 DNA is TGTGCCAGCAGTGAACAGGGGCCGTCCAATGAGCAGTTCTTC.

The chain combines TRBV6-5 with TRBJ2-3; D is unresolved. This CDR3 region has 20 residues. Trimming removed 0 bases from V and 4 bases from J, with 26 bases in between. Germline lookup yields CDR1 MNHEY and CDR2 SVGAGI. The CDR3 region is CASSYSGFRPSGYDPDTQYF. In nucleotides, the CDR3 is TGTGCCAGCAGTTACTCGGGGTTCCGGCCATCCGGGTACGACCCAGATACGCAGTATTTT.

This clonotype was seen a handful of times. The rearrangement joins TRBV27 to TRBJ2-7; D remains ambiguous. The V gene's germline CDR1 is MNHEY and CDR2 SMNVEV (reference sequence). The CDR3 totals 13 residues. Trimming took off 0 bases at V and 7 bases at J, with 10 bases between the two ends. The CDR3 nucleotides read TGTGCCAGCAGTTTATCGTCGCTGGGAGAGCAGTACTTC. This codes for CASSLSSLGEQYF.

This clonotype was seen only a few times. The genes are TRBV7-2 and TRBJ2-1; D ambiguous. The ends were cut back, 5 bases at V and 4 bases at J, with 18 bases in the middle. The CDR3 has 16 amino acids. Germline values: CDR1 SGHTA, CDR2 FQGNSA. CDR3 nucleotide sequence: TGTGCCAGCAGCCGGGCCGTGCTCTTAGTATACAATGAGCAGTTCTTC. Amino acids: CASSRAVLLVYNEQFF.

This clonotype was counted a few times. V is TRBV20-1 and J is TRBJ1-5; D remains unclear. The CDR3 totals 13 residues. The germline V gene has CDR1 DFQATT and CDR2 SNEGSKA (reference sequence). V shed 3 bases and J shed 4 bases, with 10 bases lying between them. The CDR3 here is CSASLDINQPQHF. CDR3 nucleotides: TGCAGTGCTAGTCTCGACATTAATCAGCCCCAGCATTTT.

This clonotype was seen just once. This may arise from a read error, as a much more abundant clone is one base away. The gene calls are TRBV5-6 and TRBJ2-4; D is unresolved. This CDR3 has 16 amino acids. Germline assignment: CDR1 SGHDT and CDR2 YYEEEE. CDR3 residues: CASSLVVDGTKTIQYF. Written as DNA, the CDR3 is TGTGCCAGCAGCTTGGTCGTGGATGGCACCAAAACCATTCAGTACTTC. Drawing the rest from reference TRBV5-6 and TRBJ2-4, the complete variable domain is DAGVTQSPTHLIKTRGQQVTLRCSPKSGHDTVSWYQQALGQGPQFIFQYYEEEERQRGNFPDRFSGHQFPNYSSELNVNALLLGDSALYLCASSLVVDGTKTIQYFGAGTRLSVL.

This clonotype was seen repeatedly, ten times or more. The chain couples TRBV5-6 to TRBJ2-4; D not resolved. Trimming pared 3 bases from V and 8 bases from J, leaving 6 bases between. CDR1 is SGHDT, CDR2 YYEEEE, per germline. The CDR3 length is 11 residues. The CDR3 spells CASSYEDIQYF. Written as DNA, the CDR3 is TGTGCCAGCAGCTACGAGGACATTCAGTACTTC.

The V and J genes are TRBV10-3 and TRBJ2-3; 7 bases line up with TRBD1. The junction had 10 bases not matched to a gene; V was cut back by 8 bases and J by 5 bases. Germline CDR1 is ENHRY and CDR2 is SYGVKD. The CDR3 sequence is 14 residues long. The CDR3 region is CAISAEGAGDTQYF. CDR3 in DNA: TGTGCCATCTCCGCAGAGGGGGCAGGAGATACGCAGTATTTT.

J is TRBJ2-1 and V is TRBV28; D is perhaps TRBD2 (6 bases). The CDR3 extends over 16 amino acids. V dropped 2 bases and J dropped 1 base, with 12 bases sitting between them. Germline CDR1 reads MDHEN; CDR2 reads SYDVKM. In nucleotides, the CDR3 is TGTGCCAGCAGTTTAATCGGGCTAGCGTCCTACAATGAGCAGTTCTTC. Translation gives CASSLIGLASYNEQFF.

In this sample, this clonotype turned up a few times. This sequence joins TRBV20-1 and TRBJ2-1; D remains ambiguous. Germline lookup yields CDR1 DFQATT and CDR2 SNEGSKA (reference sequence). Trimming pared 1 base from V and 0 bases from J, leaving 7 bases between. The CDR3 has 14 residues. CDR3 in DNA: TGCAGTGCTAGAGGGGCGAGCTCCTACAATGAGCAGTTCTTC. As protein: CSARGASSYNEQFF.

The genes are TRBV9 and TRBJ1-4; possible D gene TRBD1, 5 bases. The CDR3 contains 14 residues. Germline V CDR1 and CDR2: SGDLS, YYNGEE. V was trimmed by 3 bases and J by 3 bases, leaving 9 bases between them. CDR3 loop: CASSAGGSNEKLFF. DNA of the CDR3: TGTGCCAGCAGCGCGGGGGGGTCTAATGAAAAACTGTTTTTT.

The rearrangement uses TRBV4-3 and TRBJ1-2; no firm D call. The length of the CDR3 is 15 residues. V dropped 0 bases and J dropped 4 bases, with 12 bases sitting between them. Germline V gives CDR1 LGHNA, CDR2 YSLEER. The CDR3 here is CASSQDLTAFYGYTF. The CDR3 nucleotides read TGCGCCAGCAGCCAAGATCTAACCGCCTTCTATGGCTACACCTTC.

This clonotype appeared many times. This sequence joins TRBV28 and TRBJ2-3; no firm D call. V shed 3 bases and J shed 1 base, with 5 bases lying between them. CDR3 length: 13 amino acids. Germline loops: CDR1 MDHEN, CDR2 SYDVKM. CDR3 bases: TGTGCCAGCAGTTTCCAGGGCACAGATACGCAGTATTTT. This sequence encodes CASSFQGTDTQYF.

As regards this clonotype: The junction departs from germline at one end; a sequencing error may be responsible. This CDR3 reads CAGSIRGEKLFF. CDR3 nucleotide sequence: TGTGCCGGCAGTATCAGAGGGGAAAAACTGTTTTTT. The chain employs TRBV28 and TRBJ1-4; D remains unclear. CDR1 is MDHEN and CDR2 is SYDVKM in the germline V gene. The CDR3 spans 12 residues.

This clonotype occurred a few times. The CDR3 reads CASSQDSTAPMIEQYF. As DNA, the CDR3 is TGCGCCAGCAGCCAAGATTCGACGGCCCCGATGATCGAGCAGTACTTC. This chain uses TRBV4-1 with TRBJ2-7; no definite D call. Trimming stripped 0 bases from V and 6 bases from J, with 18 bases between. The length of the CDR3 is 16 residues. Looked up from germline, CDR1 is MGHRA and CDR2 is YSYEKL.

The CDR3 protein is CASSLVAFPDTQYF. DNA of the CDR3: TGTGCCAGCAGTTTAGTCGCCTTCCCGGATACGCAGTATTTT. The chain has TRBV28 and TRBJ2-3, with D uncertain. Germline assignment: CDR1 MDHEN and CDR2 SYDVKM. Trimming took 2 bases from V and 6 from J, leaving 12 bases between them. The CDR3 totals 14 residues.

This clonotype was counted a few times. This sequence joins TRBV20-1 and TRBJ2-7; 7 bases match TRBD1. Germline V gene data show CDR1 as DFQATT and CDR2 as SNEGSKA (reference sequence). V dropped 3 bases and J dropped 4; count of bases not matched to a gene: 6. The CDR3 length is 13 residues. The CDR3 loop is CSARTGYGYEQYF. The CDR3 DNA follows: TGCAGTGCTAGGACAGGGTACGGGTACGAGCAGTACTTC.

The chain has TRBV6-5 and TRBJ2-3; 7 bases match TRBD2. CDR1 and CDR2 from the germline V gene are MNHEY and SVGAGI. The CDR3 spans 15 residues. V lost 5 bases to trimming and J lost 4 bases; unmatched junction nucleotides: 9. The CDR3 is CASSHGLDLPDTQYF. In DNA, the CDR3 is TGTGCCAGCAGTCACGGACTAGATTTGCCAGATACGCAGTATTTT.

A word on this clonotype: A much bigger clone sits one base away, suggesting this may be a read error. The CDR3 coding sequence is TGCAGCGTTGATGGCAGGGGCCCTGTGGAGCAGTACTTC. Protein sequence: CSVDGRGPVEQYF. The rearrangement joins TRBV29-1 to TRBJ2-7, with D perhaps matching TRBD1 (6 bases). This CDR3 has 13 amino acids. CDR1 is SQVTM, CDR2 ANQGSEA, per germline. The V end was cut by 3 bases, the J end by 7 bases, with 16 bases between.

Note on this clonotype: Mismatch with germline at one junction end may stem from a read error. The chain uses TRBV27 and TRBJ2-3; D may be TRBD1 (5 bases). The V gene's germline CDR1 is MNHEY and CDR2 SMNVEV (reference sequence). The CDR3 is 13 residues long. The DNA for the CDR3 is TGTGCCAGCAGTTTCGTAGTGACAGATACGCGGTATTTT. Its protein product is CASSFVVTDTRYF.

In DNA, the CDR3 is TGCAGTGCTAGCCGATACGAGCAGTACTTC. This sequence encodes CSASRYEQYF. The chain joins TRBV20-1 to TRBJ2-7; D is uncertain. The germline V gene has CDR1 DFQATT and CDR2 SNEGSKA (reference sequence). This CDR3 has 10 amino acids. The ends were cut back, 3 bases at V and 4 bases at J, with 4 bases in the middle.

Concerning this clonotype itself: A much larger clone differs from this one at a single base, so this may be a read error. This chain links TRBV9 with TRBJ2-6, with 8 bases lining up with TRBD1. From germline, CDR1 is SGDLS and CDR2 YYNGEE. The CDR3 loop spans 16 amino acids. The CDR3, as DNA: TGTACCAGCAGCTCGAGGACAGGGTTCGGGGCCAACGTCCTGACTTTC. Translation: CTSSSRTGFGANVLTF. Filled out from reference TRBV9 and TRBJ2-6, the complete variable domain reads DSGVTQTPKHLITATGQRVTLRCSPRSGDLSVYWYQQSLDQGLQFLIQYYNGEERAKGNILERFSAQQFPDLHSELNLSSLELGDSALYFCTSSSRTGFGANVLTFGAGSRLTVL.

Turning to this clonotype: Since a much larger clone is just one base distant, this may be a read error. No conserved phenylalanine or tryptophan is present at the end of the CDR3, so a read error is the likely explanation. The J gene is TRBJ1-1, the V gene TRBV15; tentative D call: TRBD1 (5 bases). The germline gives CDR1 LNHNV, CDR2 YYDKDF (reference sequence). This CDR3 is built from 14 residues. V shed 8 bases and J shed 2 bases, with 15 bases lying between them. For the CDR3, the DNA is TGTGCCACCGTTGAAGGGGCCATAAACACTGAAGCTTTCTAT. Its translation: CATVEGAINTEAFY.